Each of the 32 T cell receptor beta chains below was sequenced from the same sample in a study of cytomegalovirus exposure and HLA in healthy donors (dated by TCRdb to 2016 to 2017). The library was obtained by the immunoSEQ multiplex PCR assay. For the multiplex PCR, a mixture combining 60 forward primers for TCR Vbeta segments and 13 reverse primers for TCR Jbeta segments was used. The source is immuneACCESS, and TCRdb retained only in-frame sequences with V and J called. Part of the clones is not carried over; for the studies checked, unresolved V genes explain less than half of this, and the remainder is unexplained. This sample lists over 95,000 clones; over 60% were detected once. The biggest ten clones account for approximately 2.4% of the sample. Sequencing was performed on PBMCs. These receptors all come from a female donor in good health and CMV-seronegative.

The V gene is TRBV4-3, the J gene TRBJ2-5; maybe TRBD2 (6 bases). V was pared by 4 bases and J by 4 bases, with 10 bases between. The CDR3 runs 13 residues. CDR1 and CDR2 (germline): LGHNA, YSLEER. CDR3 nucleotide sequence: TGCGCCAGCAGCCCCCGGGGAGGAGAGACCCAGTACTTC. This sequence encodes CASSPRGGETQYF.

The chain couples TRBV6-7 to TRBJ2-2; D is possibly TRBD1 (5 bases). TRBV6-7 is known as an ORF, though its function is uncertain. V lost 4 bases and J 6 bases, leaving 12 bases between the germline ends. The CDR3 length is 14 residues. DNA for the CDR3: TGTGCCAGCAGTTGCCACAGGACCCCCGGGGAGCTGTTTTTT. The encoded protein is CASSCHRTPGELFF.

The rearrangement uses TRBV2 and TRBJ2-1; D is undetermined. V was cut by 6 bases and J by 4 bases, with 10 bases left in between. The germline CDR1 and CDR2 sequences are SNHLY and FYNNEI. This CDR3 spans 13 amino acids. CDR3 amino acids: CASSLTSYNEQFF. CDR3 bases: TGTGCCAGCAGCCTGACTTCGTACAATGAGCAGTTCTTC.

The J gene is TRBJ2-5, the V gene TRBV19, with a weak D call TRBD2 (6 bases). Per germline, CDR1 LNHDA and CDR2 SQIVND (reference sequence). The CDR3 has 13 amino acids. Trimming pared 3 bases from V and 5 bases from J, leaving 10 bases between. Written as DNA, the CDR3 is TGTGCCAGTAGTATCGTGGCGGGGGAGACCCAGTACTTC. Its protein is CASSIVAGETQYF.

The chain couples TRBV2 to TRBJ2-3, with 9 bases fitting TRBD2. V shed 0 bases, J shed 3 bases, and the junction held 4 bases outside the gene matches. This CDR3 spans 16 amino acids. The germline gives CDR1 SNHLY, CDR2 FYNNEI. CDR3 DNA sequence: TGTGCCAGCAGTGAAGCGCCGGGACTAGCTACAGATACGCAGTATTTT. Its protein product is CASSEAPGLATDTQYF.

J is TRBJ2-7 and V is TRBV28, with D perhaps TRBD2 (5 bases). With 4 bases removed from V and 4 bases from J, the gap between germline ends came to 11 bases. The CDR3 contains 13 residues. The germline gives CDR1 MDHEN, CDR2 SYDVKM. The CDR3 reads CASSSPGLYEQYF. CDR3 DNA: TGTGCCAGCAGTTCCCCGGGGTTATACGAGCAGTACTTC.

The gene calls are TRBV27 and TRBJ2-7, with TRBD1 matching over 7 bases. CDR3 size: 15 residues. The germline gives CDR1 MNHEY, CDR2 SMNVEV (reference sequence). J lost 2 bases, V lost 3 bases, and 7 bases had no gene match. The CDR3 loop is CASSFSRDRTYEQYF. CDR3 DNA: TGTGCCAGCAGTTTTAGTAGGGACAGAACCTACGAGCAGTACTTC.

The genes are TRBV6-1 and TRBJ1-1; 9 positions match TRBD1. The ends lost 7 bases at V and 4 bases at J; junction bases unmatched: 7. The CDR3 sequence is 14 residues long. Per germline, CDR1 MNHNS and CDR2 SASEGT. The CDR3 sequence is CASTRTGAGTEAFF. The CDR3 DNA reads as TGTGCCAGCACCCGGACAGGGGCCGGCACTGAAGCTTTCTTT.

The J gene is TRBJ2-1, the V gene TRBV11-2, with 10 bases matching TRBD2. The CDR3 covers 16 residues. Trimming cost V 5 bases and J 7 bases; bases outside gene matches: 11. CDR1 SGHAT and CDR2 FQNNGV come from the germline V gene. The CDR3 sequence: CASSPRTAGGQNEQFF. DNA of the CDR3: TGTGCCAGCAGCCCCCGGACAGCGGGGGGGCAGAATGAGCAGTTCTTC.

The chain employs TRBV28 and TRBJ1-6, with D tentatively TRBD1 (5 bases). Trimming took 6 bases from V and 7 from J, leaving 10 bases between them. Germline CDR1 and CDR2: MDHEN and SYDVKM. The CDR3 spans 13 residues. The CDR3 loop is CASRQGNNSPLHF. For the CDR3, the DNA is TGTGCCAGCAGGCAGGGAAACAATTCACCCCTCCACTTT. The whole variable domain, remainder taken from reference TRBV28 and TRBJ1-6, is DVKVTQSSRYLVKRTGEKVFLECVQDMDHENMFWYRQDPGLGLRLIYFSYDVKMKEKGDIPEGYSVSREKKERFSLILESASTNQTSMYLCASRQGNNSPLHFGNGTRLTVT.

A remark on this clone: One end of the junction does not line up with germline, which may come from a read error. The rearrangement links TRBV6-1 to TRBJ1-4; D may be TRBD1 (5 bases). CDR1 and CDR2 from the germline V gene are MNHNS and SASEGT. The CDR3 length is 14 residues. CDR3: CVSSSGGVSEKLFF. Here the CDR3 DNA reads TGTGTCAGCAGTTCGGGGGGTGTGAGCGAAAAACTGTTTTTT.

This sequence joins TRBV11-2 and TRBJ2-1; 9 bases map to TRBD2. This CDR3 is built from 16 residues. Germline V gene sequence: CDR1 SGHAT, CDR2 FQNNGV. J lost 6 bases, V lost 1 base, and 7 bases had no gene match. CDR3 DNA: TGTGCCAGCAGCTTAGTTGCGGGGGGGATTGTCAATGAGCAGTTCTTC. It codes for CASSLVAGGIVNEQFF.

Only a few counts were recorded for this clone. The chain recombines TRBV7-9 with TRBJ2-2; 9 bases fit TRBD2. The CDR3 length is 16 residues. V shed 5 bases and J 1 base; nucleotides not matched to a gene: 5. Germline loops: CDR1 SEHNR, CDR2 FQNEAQ (reference sequence). The DNA for the CDR3 is TGTGCCAGCAGCCCTCCAGCGGGGGGGAACACCGGGGAGCTGTTTTTT. Translating it yields CASSPPAGGNTGELFF.

The genes are TRBV7-9 and TRBJ1-3; D not certain. Germline CDR1 reads SEHNR; CDR2 reads FQNEAQ (reference sequence). V lost 5 bases, J lost 6 bases, and 14 bases lay in between. The CDR3 has 14 residues. In nucleotides, the CDR3 is TGTGCCAGCAGCCTCCTAGGCCCCAAAAACACCATATATTTT. Encoded protein: CASSLLGPKNTIYF.

In its sample, this clone was seen a few times. This chain links TRBV9 with TRBJ1-3; D ambiguous. The CDR3 is made up of 14 amino acids. Trimming took 2 bases from V and 0 from J, leaving 6 bases between them. The V gene's germline CDR1 is SGDLS and CDR2 YYNGEE. DNA for the CDR3: TGTGCCAGCAGCGTCCGGGACTCTGGAAACACCATATATTTT. Residues: CASSVRDSGNTIYF.

The gene calls are TRBV7-2 and TRBJ1-2, with 10 bases identical to TRBD1. CDR1 and CDR2 (germline): SGHTA, FQGNSA. The CDR3 runs 14 residues. Losses at the gene ends were 6 bases for V and 4 bases for J; bases not matched to a gene: 5. The CDR3 DNA reads as TGTGCCAGCAGGACAGGGGGCGCGGGCTATGGCTACACCTTC. Encoded protein: CASRTGGAGYGYTF.

The chain carries TRBV10-3 and TRBJ1-6, with 7 bases that match TRBD1. This CDR3 region has 14 residues. Trimming took 11 bases from V and 7 from J; bases not matched to a gene: 11. CDR1 is ENHRY, CDR2 SYGVKD, per germline. CDR3 DNA sequence: TGTGCCGCGGAGAACAGGGGTGGCAATTCACCCCTCCACTTT. Protein sequence: CAAENRGGNSPLHF.

As concerns this clone: The junction does not match germline at one end; this may be a read error. The gene calls are TRBV7-9 and TRBJ2-2, with D unclear. Germline V lookup: CDR1 SEHNR, CDR2 FQNEAQ (reference sequence). This CDR3 has 12 residues. CDR3 residues: CSSSLYSEELFF. The CDR3 bases are TGTTCCAGCAGCCTGTACTCCGAGGAGCTGTTTTTT. Filled out from reference TRBV7-9 and TRBJ2-2, the complete variable domain reads DTGVSQNPRHKITKRGQNVTFRCDPISEHNRLYWYRQTLGQGPEFLTYFQNEAQLEKSRLLSDRFSAERPKGSFSTLEIQRTEQGDSAMYLCSSSLYSEELFFGEGSRLTVL.

The CDR3 DNA reads TGTGCCAGCAGCTTAGGCCCGACAGCAACTAATGAAAAACTGTTTTTT. Translating gives CASSLGPTATNEKLFF. The chain recombines TRBV5-6 with TRBJ1-4, with a tentative D call TRBD1 (5 bases). The V end was cut by 2 bases, the J end by 0 bases, with 11 bases between. CDR1 and CDR2 (germline): SGHDT, YYEEEE. The CDR3 spans 16 residues.

The chain recombines TRBV7-2 with TRBJ1-2; D unclear. Germline-derived CDR1 and CDR2 are SGHTA and FQGNSA. The V gene lost 3 bases and the J gene lost 6 bases, with 8 bases spanning the gap. This CDR3 comprises 12 residues. DNA of the CDR3: TGTGCCAGCAGCTTTCAGGAGGATGGCTACACCTTC. Its translation is CASSFQEDGYTF.

The chain links TRBV10-3 to TRBJ2-5; 12 bases align to TRBD1. CDR3 length equals 17 residues. The junction had 10 bases not matched to a gene; V was cut back by 3 bases and J by 5 bases. The germline CDR1 and CDR2 sequences are ENHRY and SYGVKD. DNA of the CDR3: TGTGCCATCAGTGATTTTCCGGGACAGGGGGCAGGGGAGACCCAGTACTTC. Translated, it gives CAISDFPGQGAGETQYF.

The CDR3 region is CASREGGTNTEAFF. The CDR3 nucleotides are TGTGCCAGCAGGGAGGGGGGGACGAACACTGAAGCTTTCTTT. This chain uses TRBV9 with TRBJ1-1, with D perhaps TRBD1 (6 bases). The CDR3 has 14 amino acids. V shed 5 bases and J shed 1 base, with 12 bases lying between them. Germline V CDR1 and CDR2: SGDLS, YYNGEE.

The rearrangement joins TRBV6-5 to TRBJ2-7, with D perhaps matching TRBD1 (5 bases). Germline CDR1 is MNHEY and CDR2 is SVGAGI. CDR3 length equals 14 residues. V was pared by 2 bases and J by 6 bases, with 14 bases between. The CDR3 here is CASSYNLGLGEQYF. The CDR3 nucleotides read TGTGCCAGCAGTTACAATCTGGGGCTGGGCGAGCAGTACTTC.

The chain has TRBV27 and TRBJ2-7; D is possibly TRBD1 (6 bases). CDR3 length equals 16 residues. CDR1 is MNHEY, CDR2 SMNVEV, per germline (reference sequence). V dropped 0 bases and J dropped 0 bases, with 12 bases sitting between them. The DNA for the CDR3 is TGTGCCAGCAGTTTATCCGCAGGGGCCACCTCCTACGAGCAGTACTTC. Encoded protein: CASSLSAGATSYEQYF.

The chain has TRBV7-9 and TRBJ2-5; no firm D call. Germline V gene sequence: CDR1 SEHNR, CDR2 FQNEAQ (reference sequence). The CDR3 length is 16 residues. Trimming shortened V by 1 base and J by 4 bases, and 16 bases separated the two germline ends. CDR3 loop: CASSLGWAASRETQYF. CDR3 bases: TGTGCCAGCAGCTTAGGCTGGGCAGCATCCCGAGAGACCCAGTACTTC.

The chain employs TRBV6-4 and TRBJ2-2; TRBD2 might be the D (5 bases). This CDR3 spans 12 amino acids. Trimming pared 10 bases from V and 4 bases from J, leaving 10 bases between. Germline CDR1 is MRHNA and CDR2 is SNTAGT. The CDR3 reads CATKTSTGELFF. CDR3 bases: TGTGCCACCAAAACTAGCACCGGGGAGCTGTTTTTT.

The V and J genes are TRBV23-1 and TRBJ1-1, with D hard to call. TRBV23-1 is reported as an ORF; its role is uncertain. V was shortened by 1 base and J by 3 bases, with 6 bases between the two germline ends. This CDR3 has 13 amino acids. CDR3 nucleotides: TGCGCCAGCAGTCAATTACAGTACACTGAAGCTTTCTTT. Amino acid sequence: CASSQLQYTEAFF.

J is TRBJ1-5 and V is TRBV6-4; D not resolved. The CDR3 extends over 13 amino acids. Deletions cut 4 bases from V and 4 bases from J, with 8 bases between. CDR1 is MRHNA and CDR2 is SNTAGT in the germline V gene. DNA of the CDR3: TGTGCCAGCAGTGTCGCAGGTAATCAGCCCCAGCATTTT. It specifies CASSVAGNQPQHF.

The chain uses TRBV2 and TRBJ2-7; 7 bases match TRBD2. Germline V gene data show CDR1 as SNHLY and CDR2 as FYNNEI. V lost 4 bases, J lost 3 bases, and 12 bases stayed unmatched. The CDR3 has 16 residues. CDR3 loop: CASSAGTASGLYEQYF. The CDR3 bases are TGTGCCAGCAGTGCAGGTACGGCTAGCGGCCTCTACGAGCAGTACTTC.

This chain joins TRBV19 and TRBJ1-1, with a tentative D call TRBD1 (5 bases). Per germline, CDR1 LNHDA and CDR2 SQIVND (reference sequence). The V end lost 2 bases, the J end lost 1 base, and 14 bases lay between the germline ends. This CDR3 region has 16 residues. Written as DNA, the CDR3 is TGTGCCAGTAGTATAAGGTCGGACATAACGAACACTGAAGCTTTCTTT. It codes for CASSIRSDITNTEAFF. Supplemented by reference TRBV19 and TRBJ1-1, the full variable domain reads DGGITQSPKYLFRKEGQNVTLSCEQNLNHDAMYWYRQDPGQGLRLIYYSQIVNDFQKGDIAEGYSVSREKKESFPLTVTSAQKNPTAFYLCASSIRSDITNTEAFFGQGTRLTVV.

This sequence joins TRBV7-7 and TRBJ2-5, with D perhaps TRBD2 (5 bases). The CDR3 covers 13 residues. Trimming left V 1 base short and J 3 bases short, with 6 bases between. Germline CDR1 is SSHAT and CDR2 is FNYEAQ (reference sequence). The CDR3 sequence: CASSLVGEETQYF. The CDR3 region has the DNA TGTGCCAGCAGCTTAGTCGGGGAAGAGACCCAGTACTTC.

V gene TRBV4-2 combines with J gene TRBJ1-1; weak D call: TRBD1 (5 bases). With 1 base removed from V and 0 bases from J, the gap between germline ends came to 18 bases. The CDR3 runs 18 residues. Germline assignment: CDR1 LGHNA and CDR2 YNFKEQ. CDR3 in DNA: TGTGCCAGCAGCCAAGGTCGGGGGTCGCGACAAGTGAACACTGAAGCTTTCTTT. It encodes CASSQGRGSRQVNTEAFF.